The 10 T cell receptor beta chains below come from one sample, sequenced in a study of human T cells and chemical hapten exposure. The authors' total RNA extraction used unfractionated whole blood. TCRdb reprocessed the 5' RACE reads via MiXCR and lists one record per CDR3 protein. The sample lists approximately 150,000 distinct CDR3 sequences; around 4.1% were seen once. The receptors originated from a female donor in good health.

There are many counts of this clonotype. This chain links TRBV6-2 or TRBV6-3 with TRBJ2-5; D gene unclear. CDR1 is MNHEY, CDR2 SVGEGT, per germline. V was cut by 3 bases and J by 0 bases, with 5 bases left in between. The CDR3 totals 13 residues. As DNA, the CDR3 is TGTGCCAGCAGTTATGCGAACCAAGAGACCCAGTACTTC. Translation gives CASSYANQETQYF.

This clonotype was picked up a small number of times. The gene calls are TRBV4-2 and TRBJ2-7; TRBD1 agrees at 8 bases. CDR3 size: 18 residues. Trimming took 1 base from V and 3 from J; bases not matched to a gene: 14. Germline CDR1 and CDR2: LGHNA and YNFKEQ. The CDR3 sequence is CASSQAHVSGTGIYEQYF. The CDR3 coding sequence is TGTGCCAGCAGCCAAGCCCATGTCTCCGGGACAGGAATCTACGAGCAGTACTTC.

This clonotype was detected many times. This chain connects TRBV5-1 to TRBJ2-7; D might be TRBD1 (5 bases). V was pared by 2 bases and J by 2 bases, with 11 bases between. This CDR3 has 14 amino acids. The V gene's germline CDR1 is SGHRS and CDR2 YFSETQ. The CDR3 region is CASSLIQDPYEQYF. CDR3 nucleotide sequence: TGCGCCAGCAGCTTAATACAGGACCCCTACGAGCAGTACTTC. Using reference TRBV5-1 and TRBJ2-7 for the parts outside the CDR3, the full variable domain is KAGVTQTPRYLIKTRGQQVTLSCSPISGHRSVSWYQQTPGQGLQFLFEYFSETQRNKGNFPGRFSGRQFSNSRSEMNVSTLELGDSALYLCASSLIQDPYEQYFGPGTRLTVT.

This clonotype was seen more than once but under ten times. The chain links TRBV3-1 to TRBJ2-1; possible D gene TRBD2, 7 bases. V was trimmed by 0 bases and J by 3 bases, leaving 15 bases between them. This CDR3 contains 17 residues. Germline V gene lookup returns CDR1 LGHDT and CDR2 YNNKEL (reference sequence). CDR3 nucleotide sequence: TGTGCCAGCAGCCAAGATGATGGCGGGGGCCTCTACAATGAGCAGTTCTTC. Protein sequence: CASSQDDGGGLYNEQFF.

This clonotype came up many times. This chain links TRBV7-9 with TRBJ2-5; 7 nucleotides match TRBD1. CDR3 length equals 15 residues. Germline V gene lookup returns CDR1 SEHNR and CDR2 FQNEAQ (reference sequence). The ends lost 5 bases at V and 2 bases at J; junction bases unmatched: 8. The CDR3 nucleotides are TGTGCCAGCAGCCGAAGACAGGGAATACAAGAGACCCAGTACTTC. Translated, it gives CASSRRQGIQETQYF. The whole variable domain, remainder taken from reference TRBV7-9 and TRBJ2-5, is DTGVSQNPRHKITKRGQNVTFRCDPISEHNRLYWYRQTLGQGPEFLTYFQNEAQLEKSRLLSDRFSAERPKGSFSTLEIQRTEQGDSAMYLCASSRRQGIQETQYFGPGTRLLVL.

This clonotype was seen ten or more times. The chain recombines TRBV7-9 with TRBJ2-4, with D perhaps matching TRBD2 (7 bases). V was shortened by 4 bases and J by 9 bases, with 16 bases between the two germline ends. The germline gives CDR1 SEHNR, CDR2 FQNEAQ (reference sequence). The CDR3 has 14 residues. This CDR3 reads CASSSGGGASIQYF. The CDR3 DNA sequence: TGTGCCAGCAGCTCAGGAGGGGGGGCGAGCATTCAGTACTTC.

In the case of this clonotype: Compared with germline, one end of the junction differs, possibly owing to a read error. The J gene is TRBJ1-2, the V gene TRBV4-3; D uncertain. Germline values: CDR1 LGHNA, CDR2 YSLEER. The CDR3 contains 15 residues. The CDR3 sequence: CASSQEVNNNDGYTF. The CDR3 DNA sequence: TGCGCCAGCAGCCAAGAGGTCAACAATAACGATGGCTACACCTTC.

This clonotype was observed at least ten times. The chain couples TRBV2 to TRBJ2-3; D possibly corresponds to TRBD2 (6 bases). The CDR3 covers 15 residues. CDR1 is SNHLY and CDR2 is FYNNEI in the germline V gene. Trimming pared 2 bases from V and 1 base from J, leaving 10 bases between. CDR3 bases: TGTGCCAGCAGTGAACTGCGGGGACGCACAGATACGCAGTATTTT. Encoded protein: CASSELRGRTDTQYF.

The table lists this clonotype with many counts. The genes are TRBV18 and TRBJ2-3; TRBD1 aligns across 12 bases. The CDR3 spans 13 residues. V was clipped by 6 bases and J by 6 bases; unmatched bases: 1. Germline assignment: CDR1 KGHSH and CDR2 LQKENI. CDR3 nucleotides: TGTGCCAGCTCCGGGACAGGGGGCGATACGCAGTATTTT. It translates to CASSGTGGDTQYF.

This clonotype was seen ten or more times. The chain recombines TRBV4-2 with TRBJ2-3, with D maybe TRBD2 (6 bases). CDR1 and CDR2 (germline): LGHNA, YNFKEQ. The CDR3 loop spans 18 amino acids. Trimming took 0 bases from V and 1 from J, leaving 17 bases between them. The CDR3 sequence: CASSQDVGRGRGTDTQYF. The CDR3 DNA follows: TGTGCCAGCAGCCAAGATGTTGGGCGGGGCCGCGGCACAGATACGCAGTATTTT.